These T cell receptor beta chains were read from a single sample in a study of blood T cell repertoires in COVID-19. Assay used: immunoSEQ multiplex PCR; TCRdb lists only in-frame clones, some missing. The table lists 100,000 or so clones, about 91% of them singletons, with approximately 5.3% in the top ten. Sequenced material: peripheral blood. Receptors were obtained from a human donor in a cohort sampled during active COVID-19. Each CDR3 is given with its conserved first and last residue. Fields, in order: D gene, V gene, clone size, CDR3 length, J gene, CDR3 DNA, CDR3 protein. The D gene is left open where the match is weak. Where a row states a size, it is once, few, many or the class of an expanded clone; other rows omit it.

d_call: TRBD1; v_call: TRBV20-1; clone_size: -; cdr3_length: 14; j_call: TRBJ1-2; cdr3_nt: TGCAGTGCTAGTCCCGCCGGACAGGCTGGTGGCTACACCTTC; cdr3_aa: CSASPAGQAGGYTF
d_call: -; v_call: TRBV19; clone_size: -; cdr3_length: 15; j_call: TRBJ1-5; cdr3_nt: TGTGCCAGTAGTATCAAGGGGGGGTTTAATCAGCCCCAGCATTTT; cdr3_aa: CASSIKGGFNQPQHF
d_call: -; v_call: TRBV19; clone_size: -; cdr3_length: 14; j_call: TRBJ2-4; cdr3_nt: TGTGCCAGTAGTATCTCCGGGACTCCTAACATTCAGTACTTC; cdr3_aa: CASSISGTPNIQYF
d_call: -; v_call: TRBV5-4; clone_size: -; cdr3_length: 13; j_call: TRBJ1-2; cdr3_nt: TGTGCCAGCAGCTTGGGACAGTCCTATGGCTACACCTTC; cdr3_aa: CASSLGQSYGYTF
d_call: -; v_call: TRBV24-1; clone_size: -; cdr3_length: 14; j_call: TRBJ2-5; cdr3_nt: TGTGCCACCAGTGACCCAGGACCTGGAGGGACCCAGTACTTC; cdr3_aa: CATSDPGPGGTQYF
d_call: TRBD1; v_call: TRBV9; clone_size: -; cdr3_length: 11; j_call: TRBJ1-2; cdr3_nt: TGTGCCAGCAGGACAGGGATGGGCTACACCTTC; cdr3_aa: CASRTGMGYTF
d_call: TRBD2; v_call: TRBV11-2; clone_size: -; cdr3_length: 18; j_call: TRBJ2-1; cdr3_nt: TGTGCCAGCAGCTTAGATGGACTAGCGGGAGGGAGCTACAATGAGCAGTTCTTC; cdr3_aa: CASSLDGLAGGSYNEQFF
d_call: TRBD1; v_call: TRBV29-1; clone_size: -; cdr3_length: 11; j_call: TRBJ2-7; cdr3_nt: TGCAGCGTGACAGGGTTCGACGAGCAGTACTTC; cdr3_aa: CSVTGFDEQYF
d_call: -; v_call: TRBV5-4; clone_size: -; cdr3_length: 13; j_call: TRBJ2-7; cdr3_nt: TGTGCCAGCAGCTTGGGAGCGGGCTACGAGCAGTACTTC; cdr3_aa: CASSLGAGYEQYF
d_call: TRBD2; v_call: TRBV7-2; clone_size: -; cdr3_length: 18; j_call: TRBJ2-7; cdr3_nt: TGTGCCAGCAGCTTATACAGGGAGGGTAGCGGGAGGTTGCACGAGCAGTACTTC; cdr3_aa: CASSLYREGSGRLHEQYF
d_call: TRBD1; v_call: TRBV9; clone_size: -; cdr3_length: 17; j_call: TRBJ2-3; cdr3_nt: TGTGCCAGCAGCGCCTCGACCGGGACAGGGGTTACAGATACGCAGTATTTT; cdr3_aa: CASSASTGTGVTDTQYF
d_call: -; v_call: TRBV5-1; clone_size: -; cdr3_length: 15; j_call: TRBJ1-1; cdr3_nt: TGCGCCAGCAGCTTGGGTAGTTTTGGTGTTTCTGAAGCTTTCTTT; cdr3_aa: CASSLGSFGVSEAFF
d_call: TRBD2; v_call: TRBV5-4; clone_size: -; cdr3_length: 13; j_call: TRBJ2-1; cdr3_nt: TGTGCCAGCAGCTCGGGGACTAAAGGTGAGCAGTTCTTC; cdr3_aa: CASSSGTKGEQFF
d_call: TRBD1; v_call: TRBV30; clone_size: -; cdr3_length: 14; j_call: TRBJ2-7; cdr3_nt: TGTGCCTGGGGAACCGGGACAGGGGCCTACGAGCAGTACTTC; cdr3_aa: CAWGTGTGAYEQYF
d_call: TRBD2; v_call: TRBV18; clone_size: -; cdr3_length: 16; j_call: TRBJ2-3; cdr3_nt: TGTGCCAGCTCATCTCGAACTAGCGGGAGTACAGATACGCAGTATTTT; cdr3_aa: CASSSRTSGSTDTQYF
d_call: -; v_call: TRBV6-2/TRBV6-3; clone_size: medium-sized; cdr3_length: 14; j_call: TRBJ1-5; cdr3_nt: TGTGCCAGCAGTTACCGGGACAACAATCAGCCCCAGCATTTT; cdr3_aa: CASSYRDNNQPQHF
d_call: -; v_call: TRBV12-3/TRBV12-4; clone_size: -; cdr3_length: 13; j_call: TRBJ1-1; cdr3_nt: TGTGCCAGCAGCTTCCTAAGGAACACTGAAGCTTTCTTT; cdr3_aa: CASSFLRNTEAFF
d_call: -; v_call: TRBV6-5; clone_size: -; cdr3_length: 15; j_call: TRBJ2-5; cdr3_nt: TGTGCCAGCAGTTACGCGGAGCTTAGCAGAGAGACCCAGTACTTC; cdr3_aa: CASSYAELSRETQYF
d_call: TRBD1; v_call: TRBV2; clone_size: -; cdr3_length: 14; j_call: TRBJ1-6; cdr3_nt: TGTGCCACCAACGTACAGGGGGGATTAAGGCCCCTCCACTTT; cdr3_aa: CATNVQGGLRPLHF
d_call: -; v_call: TRBV24-1; clone_size: -; cdr3_length: 14; j_call: TRBJ2-5; cdr3_nt: TGTGCCACCAGTAGGAGGGGTTCATGGGAGACCCAGTACTTC; cdr3_aa: CATSRRGSWETQYF
d_call: TRBD2; v_call: TRBV29-1; clone_size: -; cdr3_length: 14; j_call: TRBJ2-1; cdr3_nt: TGCAGCGTTGCTCTAGCGGGGAAGTACAATGAGCAGTTCTTC; cdr3_aa: CSVALAGKYNEQFF
d_call: -; v_call: TRBV12-3/TRBV12-4; clone_size: -; cdr3_length: 13; j_call: TRBJ2-1; cdr3_nt: TGTGCCAGCAGTTATAGCAGCAACAATGAGCAGTTCTTC; cdr3_aa: CASSYSSNNEQFF
d_call: TRBD1; v_call: TRBV4-1; clone_size: once; cdr3_length: 15; j_call: TRBJ2-1; cdr3_nt: TGCGCCAGCAGCCAAGGGGACAGGGATTTCGGTGAGCAGTTCTTC; cdr3_aa: CASSQGDRDFGEQFF
d_call: -; v_call: TRBV5-8; clone_size: -; cdr3_length: 13; j_call: TRBJ2-5; cdr3_nt: TGTGCCAGCAGCTTTGACAGGCAAGAGACCCAGTACTTC; cdr3_aa: CASSFDRQETQYF
d_call: -; v_call: TRBV19; clone_size: -; cdr3_length: 14; j_call: TRBJ1-1; cdr3_nt: TGTGCCAGTATTCCTCGGGGGGGTTTAGCTGAAGCTTTCTTT; cdr3_aa: CASIPRGGLAEAFF
d_call: TRBD1; v_call: TRBV7-3; clone_size: -; cdr3_length: 14; j_call: TRBJ1-6; cdr3_nt: TGTGCCAGCAGCTTAGAGGGGGCGAGTTCACCCCTCCACTTT; cdr3_aa: CASSLEGASSPLHF
d_call: TRBD1; v_call: TRBV19; clone_size: -; cdr3_length: 14; j_call: TRBJ1-5; cdr3_nt: TGTGCCACTTCACAGGGGATTAGCAATCAGCCCCAGCATTTT; cdr3_aa: CATSQGISNQPQHF
d_call: -; v_call: TRBV6-5; clone_size: -; cdr3_length: 13; j_call: TRBJ1-1; cdr3_nt: TGTGCCAGCAGGGGGCCGTCGGACACTGAAGCTTTCTTT; cdr3_aa: CASRGPSDTEAFF
d_call: -; v_call: TRBV7-2; clone_size: -; cdr3_length: 12; j_call: TRBJ2-3; cdr3_nt: TGTGCCAGCAGCTTAGGGCCCGATACGCAGTATTTT; cdr3_aa: CASSLGPDTQYF
d_call: TRBD1; v_call: TRBV19; clone_size: -; cdr3_length: 15; j_call: TRBJ1-4; cdr3_nt: TGTGCCAGTCGAGGCTGGGACAGCCCAAAAGAAAAACTGTTTTTT; cdr3_aa: CASRGWDSPKEKLFF
d_call: -; v_call: TRBV27; clone_size: -; cdr3_length: 12; j_call: TRBJ2-5; cdr3_nt: TGTGCCAGCAGCCAGGGGCTCAGTACCCAGTACTTC; cdr3_aa: CASSQGLSTQYF
d_call: TRBD2; v_call: TRBV25-1; clone_size: -; cdr3_length: 16; j_call: TRBJ2-7; cdr3_nt: TGTGCCAGCAGTGAAGCGGGGGGTAGAGTTTCCTACGAGCAGTACTTC; cdr3_aa: CASSEAGGRVSYEQYF
d_call: -; v_call: TRBV28; clone_size: -; cdr3_length: 11; j_call: TRBJ2-3; cdr3_nt: TGTGCCAGCACCAGACAGGAGACGCAGTATTTT; cdr3_aa: CASTRQETQYF
d_call: TRBD1; v_call: TRBV6-6; clone_size: few; cdr3_length: 14; j_call: TRBJ1-2; cdr3_nt: TGTGCCAGCCAGGGGGCGCGGGACATCTATGGCTACACCTTC; cdr3_aa: CASQGARDIYGYTF
d_call: -; v_call: TRBV11-2; clone_size: -; cdr3_length: 16; j_call: TRBJ2-1; cdr3_nt: TGTGCCAGCAGCCCCACCAGGGTACAAGGCTACAATGAGCAGTTCTTC; cdr3_aa: CASSPTRVQGYNEQFF
d_call: -; v_call: TRBV4-3; clone_size: -; cdr3_length: 15; j_call: TRBJ1-1; cdr3_nt: TGCGCCAGCAGCCAAGATGCTCTGGCGAACAGTGAAGCTTTCTTT; cdr3_aa: CASSQDALANSEAFF
d_call: -; v_call: TRBV5-1; clone_size: -; cdr3_length: 12; j_call: TRBJ2-5; cdr3_nt: TGCGCCAGCAGCTATTCTCAGAAGACCCAGTACTTC; cdr3_aa: CASSYSQKTQYF
d_call: TRBD1; v_call: TRBV28; clone_size: once; cdr3_length: 16; j_call: TRBJ1-1; cdr3_nt: TGTGCCAGCAGTTTCATCCACAGGGGGCTGAACACTGAAGCTTTCTTT; cdr3_aa: CASSFIHRGLNTEAFF
d_call: TRBD1; v_call: TRBV5-6; clone_size: -; cdr3_length: 16; j_call: TRBJ1-3; cdr3_nt: TGTGCCAGCAGCTTGGCGAGGACAGGCTCTGGAAACACCATATATTTT; cdr3_aa: CASSLARTGSGNTIYF
d_call: -; v_call: TRBV28; clone_size: -; cdr3_length: 16; j_call: TRBJ1-1; cdr3_nt: TGTGCCAGCAGGATAACTTATGGGGGCGCAGGGACTGAAGCTTTCTTT; cdr3_aa: CASRITYGGAGTEAFF
d_call: TRBD1; v_call: TRBV30; clone_size: once; cdr3_length: 15; j_call: TRBJ1-5; cdr3_nt: TGTGCCTGGAGTATGAGAGGGGGCTCCCACCAGCCCCAGCATTTT; cdr3_aa: CAWSMRGGSHQPQHF
d_call: -; v_call: TRBV27; clone_size: -; cdr3_length: 16; j_call: TRBJ2-6; cdr3_nt: TGTGCCAGCAGTTTCCACGGGAGTCAGGGGGCCAACGTCCTGACTTTC; cdr3_aa: CASSFHGSQGANVLTF
d_call: TRBD1; v_call: TRBV19; clone_size: -; cdr3_length: 14; j_call: TRBJ1-1; cdr3_nt: TGTGCCAGTAGACTCGGGACAGGGAACACTGAAGCTTTCTTT; cdr3_aa: CASRLGTGNTEAFF
d_call: -; v_call: TRBV6-2/TRBV6-3; clone_size: -; cdr3_length: 13; j_call: TRBJ2-1; cdr3_nt: TGTGCCAGCAGTTATCAGGGCTACAATGAGCAGTTCTTC; cdr3_aa: CASSYQGYNEQFF
d_call: -; v_call: TRBV11-2; clone_size: many; cdr3_length: 15; j_call: TRBJ1-3; cdr3_nt: TGTGCCAGCAGCTTAGCGGGGTACTCTGGAAACACCATATATTTT; cdr3_aa: CASSLAGYSGNTIYF
d_call: -; v_call: TRBV7-9; clone_size: -; cdr3_length: 14; j_call: TRBJ2-5; cdr3_nt: TGTGCCAGCAGCTTAGGTGGGGGGTTGGAGACCCAGTACTTC; cdr3_aa: CASSLGGGLETQYF